One and the same sample provided the 26 T cell receptor beta chains below, sequenced in a study of blood T cells in healthy people across ages. A second PCR of 7 to 11 cycles used a sample-barcoded 5' primer and a J-beta primer mix. One entry per CDR3 protein results from TCRdb running MiXCR on the 5' RACE reads. Here the sample spans hundreds of thousands of distinct CDR3 sequences, approximately 52% being singletons. The sample comprised blood. The receptors come from an elderly woman in good health.

This clonotype was observed many times. V usage is TRBV20-1 and J usage is TRBJ1-4; no reliable D call. The V and J ends lost 0 bases and 0 bases respectively, with 11 bases between them. This CDR3 is built from 16 residues. Germline V gene lookup returns CDR1 DFQATT and CDR2 SNEGSKA (reference sequence). CDR3 protein: CSAREAGFATNEKLFF. The CDR3 DNA reads TGCAGTGCTAGAGAGGCGGGGTTTGCAACTAATGAAAAACTGTTTTTT.

The chain links TRBV29-1 to TRBJ2-1; 9 positions agree with TRBD2. This CDR3 has 14 amino acids. The germline CDR1 and CDR2 sequences are SQVTM and ANQGSEA. Germline trimming cut 5 bases from V and 2 bases from J; bases unmatched to any gene: 4. CDR3 sequence (DNA): TGCAGCGTTCAGGCTAGCGGGACCTACAATGAGCAGTTCTTC. Translating gives CSVQASGTYNEQFF.

The chain carries TRBV12-3 or TRBV12-4 and TRBJ1-1; tentatively, D is TRBD1 (5 bases). The CDR3 length is 15 residues. Trimming removed 4 bases at V and 6 bases at J, with 18 bases between. CDR3 nucleotide sequence: TGTGCCAGCAGTTCTCTCGGGGACGCCAGCGCTGAAGCTTTCTTT. Amino acid sequence: CASSSLGDASAEAFF.

The chain employs TRBV25-1 and TRBJ2-1; no firm D call. This CDR3 is 13 amino acids long. Deletions cut 4 bases from V and 3 bases from J, with 7 bases between. The V gene's germline CDR1 is MGHDK and CDR2 SYGVNS. DNA of the CDR3: TGTGCCAGCAGTGTCGTTAACTACAATGAGCAGTTCTTC. Protein: CASSVVNYNEQFF.

This rearrangement joins TRBV20-1 to TRBJ2-7; D call uncertain. The DNA end lines up better with TRBJ2-5; the J call may be wrong. CDR1 and CDR2 (germline): DFQATT, SNEGSKA (reference sequence). The CDR3 has 13 residues. DNA of the CDR3: TGCAGTGCTGCCCCGTTACCTAAAGAGACCCAGTACTTC. This translates into CSAAPLPKETQYF.

A remark on this clonotype: The junction does not match germline at one end; this may be a read error. CDR3 sequence reads: CSGARDSRDTQYF. CDR3 DNA: TGCAGCGGCGCCCGGGACAGCAGAGATACGCAGTATTTT. The V gene is TRBV29-1, the J gene TRBJ2-3; TRBD1 agrees at 7 bases. The CDR3 has 13 amino acids. CDR1 is SQVTM and CDR2 is ANQGSEA in the germline V gene.

This clonotype was seen many times. The V gene is TRBV9, the J gene TRBJ1-2; D gene uncertain. V was pared by 0 bases and J by 7 bases, with 13 bases between. The CDR3 spans 14 residues. Germline V CDR1 and CDR2: SGDLS, YYNGEE. Written as DNA, the CDR3 is TGTGCCAGCAGCGTAGCTCGACACGGAGCTGGCTACACCTTC. Its protein product is CASSVARHGAGYTF.

As for this clonotype: A much larger clone differs from this one at a single base, so this may be a read error. J is TRBJ2-5 and V is TRBV3-1; unclear D gene. Germline V gene sequence: CDR1 LGHDT, CDR2 YNNKEL (reference sequence). V dropped 6 bases and J dropped 7 bases, with 15 bases sitting between them. The CDR3 spans 13 residues. The CDR3 DNA reads as TGTGCCAGCAGTTCCCTAAGTTCGGGGACCCAGTACTTC. This codes for CASSSLSSGTQYF.

This chain joins TRBV29-1 and TRBJ2-5; possibly TRBD2 for D (5 bases). This CDR3 contains 15 residues. Per germline, CDR1 SQVTM and CDR2 ANQGSEA. Between the trimmed V and J ends, which lost 4 bases and 11 bases, there was a span of 26 bases. This CDR3 is CSVAKGAGGPGEQYF. The DNA of the CDR3 is TGCAGCGTTGCGAAGGGAGCTGGCGGCCCGGGTGAGCAGTACTTC. Looking up the rest from reference TRBV29-1 and TRBJ2-5 gives the full variable domain: SAVISQKPSRDICQRGTSLTIQCQVDSQVTMMFWYRQQPGQSLTLIATANQGSEATYESGFVIDKFPISRPNLTFSTLTVSNMSPEDSSIYLCSVAKGAGGPGEQYFGPGTRLLVL.

The V gene is TRBV3-1, the J gene TRBJ2-7; D is undetermined. The CDR3 length is 14 residues. V was pared by 3 bases and J by 5 bases, with 14 bases between. Per germline, CDR1 LGHDT and CDR2 YNNKEL (reference sequence). The CDR3 DNA is TGTGCCAGCAGCCACACGTCGGTTTCACACGAGCAGTACTTC. Amino acid sequence: CASSHTSVSHEQYF.

The genes are TRBV4-1 and TRBJ2-2, with a weak D call TRBD2 (6 bases). CDR1 MGHRA and CDR2 YSYEKL come from the germline V gene. The length of the CDR3 is 18 residues. The V and J ends lost 0 bases and 6 bases respectively, with 20 bases between them. The CDR3 bases are TGCGCCAGCAGCCAAGAAAAAGGGTTCCTGGTAGCGGCCGGGGAGCTGTTTTTT. Protein: CASSQEKGFLVAAGELFF.

The chain employs TRBV29-1 and TRBJ2-1, with 9 positions matching TRBD2. Germline CDR1 and CDR2: SQVTM and ANQGSEA. This CDR3 comprises 18 residues. Trimming removed 3 bases from V and 3 bases from J; junction bases left unmatched: 15. In nucleotides, the CDR3 is TGCAGCGTTGATGGTATTGCTAGCGGGAAGGGGGGCTACAATGAGCAGTTCTTC. As protein: CSVDGIASGKGGYNEQFF.

A few counts support this clonotype. The V call is TRBV20-1, the J call TRBJ2-2; 7 nucleotides align to TRBD1. The CDR3 runs to 12 residues. CDR1 is DFQATT and CDR2 is SNEGSKA in the germline V gene (reference sequence). Trimming removed 5 bases from V and 6 bases from J; junction bases left unmatched: 3. CDR3 nucleotides: TGCAGTGCTGGTCAGGGGGCCGGGGAGCTGTTTTTT. This encodes CSAGQGAGELFF.

The rearrangement links TRBV20-1 to TRBJ1-1; D is perhaps TRBD1 (6 bases). Germline CDR1 and CDR2: DFQATT and SNEGSKA (reference sequence). V lost 2 bases and J 5 bases, leaving 21 bases between the germline ends. This CDR3 is built from 16 residues. The CDR3 loop reads CSARNAGDTRETEAFF. CDR3 in DNA: TGCAGTGCTAGAAATGCCGGGGACACCCGGGAGACTGAAGCTTTCTTT.

J is TRBJ1-1 and V is TRBV21-1; TRBD1, as called in the table, went unchecked against the DNA. TRBV21-1 is deemed a pseudogene. The CDR3 spans 13 residues. CDR3 sequence: CASSPGVQGEAFF. The CDR3 coding sequence is TGTGCCAGCAGCCCGGGCGTCCAGGGTGAAGCTTTCTTT.

V and J are TRBV7-9 and TRBJ1-1; possible D gene TRBD1, 6 bases. CDR1 is SEHNR, CDR2 FQNEAQ, per germline (reference sequence). The CDR3 consists of 16 residues. The germline V and J ends were trimmed by 2 bases and 8 bases, with 21 bases remaining between them. The DNA for the CDR3 is TGTGCCAGCAGCTTATCGGGGGGGCTGTCTACGGGAGAAGCTTTCTTT. This translates into CASSLSGGLSTGEAFF.

At least ten counts were recorded for this clonotype. This chain uses TRBV24-1 with TRBJ2-1; D remains unclear. V gave up 4 bases and J gave up 11 bases, with 11 bases separating them. This CDR3 comprises 12 residues. The V gene's germline CDR1 is KGHDR and CDR2 SFDVKD. The CDR3 DNA is TGTGCCACCAGTGACTCGACGGGCCAGCAGTTCTTC. This translates into CATSDSTGQQFF.

The chain carries TRBV5-1 and TRBJ2-2; weak D call: TRBD1 (5 bases). Germline V CDR1 and CDR2: SGHRS, YFSETQ. The CDR3 spans 14 residues. Trimming took off 4 bases at V and 6 bases at J, with 13 bases between the two ends. The CDR3 nucleotides are TGCGCCAGCAGCCGCGACAGATACCCCGGGGAGCTGTTTTTT. Its protein is CASSRDRYPGELFF.

The V call is TRBV11-2, the J call TRBJ2-3, with D possibly TRBD2 on 6 matching bases. The ends were cut back, 0 bases at V and 6 bases at J, with 13 bases in the middle. This CDR3 has 15 amino acids. Germline V gene sequence: CDR1 SGHAT, CDR2 FQNNGV. CDR3 DNA: TGTGCCAGCAGCTTAGATGGGACTCCGTACGATACGCAGTATTTT. It translates to CASSLDGTPYDTQYF. The full variable domain, its missing parts supplied by reference TRBV11-2 and TRBJ2-3, is EAGVAQSPRYKIIEKRQSVAFWCNPISGHATLYWYQQILGQGPKLLIQFQNNGVVDDSQLPKDRFSAERLKGVDSTLKIQPAKLEDSAVYLCASSLDGTPYDTQYFGPGTRLTVL.

There are many counts of this clonotype. V gene TRBV27 combines with J gene TRBJ2-5; the match to TRBD1 covers 8 bases. Germline V CDR1 and CDR2: MNHEY, SMNVEV (reference sequence). The CDR3 spans 15 residues. Trimming took 4 bases from V and 5 from J; bases not matched to a gene: 9. This CDR3 reads CASSYTGGLVETQYF. The CDR3 DNA sequence: TGTGCCAGCAGTTATACAGGGGGATTGGTGGAGACCCAGTACTTC.

This clonotype was detected a few times. V and J are TRBV7-9 and TRBJ2-7; D uncertain. The CDR3 spans 9 residues. Germline V lookup: CDR1 SEHNR, CDR2 FQNEAQ (reference sequence). The V and J ends lost 11 bases and 3 bases respectively, with 5 bases between them. In DNA form, the CDR3 reads TGTGCCTGGGGCTACGAGCAGTACTTC. This translates into CAWGYEQYF.

The V call is TRBV2, the J call TRBJ1-5; no firm D call. Trimming cost V 2 bases and J 0 bases, with 11 bases left between them. The CDR3 spans 16 residues. Per the germline V gene, CDR1 is SNHLY and CDR2 is FYNNEI. CDR3 DNA: TGTGCCAGCAGTGAATTGGCACGTTATAGCAATCAGCCCCAGCATTTT. It yields the protein CASSELARYSNQPQHF. The full variable domain, its missing parts supplied by reference TRBV2 and TRBJ1-5, is EPEVTQTPSHQVTQMGQEVILRCVPISNHLYFYWYRQILGQKVEFLVSFYNNEISEKSEIFDDQFSVERPDGSNFTLKIRSTKLEDSAMYFCASSELARYSNQPQHFGDGTRLSIL.

This clonotype was counted ten times or more. This chain uses TRBV4-2 with TRBJ2-1; 9 bases agree with TRBD2. J was trimmed by 3 bases and V by 5 bases; bases with no gene match: 8. Germline CDR1 is LGHNA and CDR2 is YNFKEQ. The CDR3 is 16 residues long. Here the CDR3 DNA reads TGTGCCAGCAGCGTAGCTAGCGGGGAGGGCTACAATGAGCAGTTCTTC. Translation gives CASSVASGEGYNEQFF.

V is TRBV13 and J is TRBJ2-1; D unresolved. The CDR3 has 15 residues. The V and J ends lost 5 bases and 4 bases respectively, with 15 bases between them. The V gene's germline CDR1 is PRHDT and CDR2 FYEKMQ (reference sequence). The CDR3: CASSGRSFTYNEQFF. Written as DNA, the CDR3 is TGTGCCAGCAGCGGCCGTTCCTTTACTTACAATGAGCAGTTCTTC. The complete variable domain, with remaining parts taken from reference TRBV13 and TRBJ2-1, reads AAGVIQSPRHLIKEKRETATLKCYPIPRHDTVYWYQQGPGQDPQFLISFYEKMQSDKGSIPDRFSAQQFSDYHSELNMSSLELGDSALYFCASSGRSFTYNEQFFGPGTRLTVL.

The V call is TRBV15, the J call TRBJ2-6; D unclear. Germline loops: CDR1 LNHNV, CDR2 YYDKDF (reference sequence). The CDR3 runs to 18 residues. V lost 0 bases to trimming and J lost 0 bases, with 12 bases between them. CDR3 sequence: CATSRDAPYDSGANVLTF. CDR3 in DNA: TGTGCCACCAGCAGAGATGCGCCGTATGACTCTGGGGCCAACGTCCTGACTTTC. Full variable domain (remainder filled in from reference TRBV15 and TRBJ2-6): DAMVIQNPRYQVTQFGKPVTLSCSQTLNHNVMYWYQQKSSQAPKLLFHYYDKDFNNEADTPDNFQSRRPNTSFCFLDIRSPGLGDTAMYLCATSRDAPYDSGANVLTFGAGSRLTVL.

This clonotype was observed at least ten times. The chain uses TRBV29-1 and TRBJ1-2; tentative D call: TRBD1 (5 bases). This CDR3 comprises 12 residues. CDR1 and CDR2 (germline): SQVTM, ANQGSEA. The ends were cut back, 7 bases at V and 8 bases at J, with 17 bases in the middle. CDR3 sequence reads: CSAISAEGGYTF. For the CDR3, the DNA is TGCAGCGCTATATCAGCGGAGGGGGGCTACACCTTC.